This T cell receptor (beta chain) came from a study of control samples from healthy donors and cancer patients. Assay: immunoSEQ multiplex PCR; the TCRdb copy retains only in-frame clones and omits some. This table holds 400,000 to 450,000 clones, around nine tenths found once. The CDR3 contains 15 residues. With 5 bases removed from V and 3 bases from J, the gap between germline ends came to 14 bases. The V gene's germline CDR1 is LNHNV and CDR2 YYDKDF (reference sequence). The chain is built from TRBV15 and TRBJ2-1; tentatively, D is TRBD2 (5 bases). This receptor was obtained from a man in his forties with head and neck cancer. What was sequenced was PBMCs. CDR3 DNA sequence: TGTGCCACCAGCCCATTGGGGAGCGACTACAATGAGCAGTTCTTC. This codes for CATSPLGSDYNEQFF.